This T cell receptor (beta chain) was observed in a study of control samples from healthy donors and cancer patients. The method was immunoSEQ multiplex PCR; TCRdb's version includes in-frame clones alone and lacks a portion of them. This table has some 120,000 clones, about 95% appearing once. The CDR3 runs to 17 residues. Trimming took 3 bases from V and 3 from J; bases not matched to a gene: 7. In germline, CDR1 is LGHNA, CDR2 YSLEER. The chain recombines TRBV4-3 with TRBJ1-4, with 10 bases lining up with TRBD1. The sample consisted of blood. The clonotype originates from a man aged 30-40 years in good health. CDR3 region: CASSQDPGTGANEKLFF. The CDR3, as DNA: TGCGCCAGCAGCCAGGACCCCGGGACAGGGGCTAATGAAAAACTGTTTTTT.